One sample yielded the 25 T cell receptor beta chains listed below, sequenced in a study of blood T cells in healthy people across ages. Alongside a J-beta primer mix, a sample-barcoded 5' primer served in a second PCR lasting 7 to 11 cycles. TCRdb re-analysed the 5' RACE reads in MiXCR, keeping a single row per CDR3 protein. The table shows roughly 680,000 distinct CDR3 sequences, with approximately 50% occurring only once. Sequencing was performed on blood. The receptors stem from a woman aged 55-70 years in good health.

As for this clonotype: Being one base from a much bigger clone, this may be a read error. CDR3 in amino acids: CASSSPGTRGREQFF. The CDR3 DNA sequence: TGTGCCAGCAGTTCCCCCGGGACTAGAGGGAGAGAGCAGTTCTTC. The rearrangement links TRBV28 to TRBJ2-1, with 8 bases lining up with TRBD2. The CDR3 is 15 residues long. The junction had 12 bases not matched to a gene; V was cut back by 4 bases and J by 10 bases. Germline V lookup: CDR1 MDHEN, CDR2 SYDVKM.

This clonotype turned up a few times. The chain joins TRBV6-6 to TRBJ1-2, with 11 bases aligning to TRBD1. The CDR3 is made up of 17 amino acids. Looked up from germline, CDR1 is MNHNY and CDR2 is SVGAGI (reference sequence). After removal of 6 bases from V and 7 bases from J, the junction contained 16 bases not matched to a gene. The CDR3 here is CASSPGQGAYRVSGYTF. The DNA of the CDR3 is TGTGCCAGCAGCCCTGGACAGGGGGCATACAGGGTTTCTGGCTACACCTTC.

On this clonotype itself: The germline gene is not matched at one end of the junction; a read error may be the cause. The rearrangement joins TRBV29-1 to TRBJ2-5, with D maybe TRBD2 (5 bases). From germline, CDR1 is SQVTM and CDR2 ANQGSEA. The length of the CDR3 is 13 residues. CDR3 DNA: TGCAGCGGTGAACCCGACTATCAAGAGACCCAGTACTTC. Its protein product is CSGEPDYQETQYF.

The chain is built from TRBV7-9 and TRBJ2-5; a possible D gene is TRBD2 (5 bases). Trimming shortened V by 0 bases and J by 7 bases, and 12 bases separated the two germline ends. Looked up from germline, CDR1 is SEHNR and CDR2 is FQNEAQ (reference sequence). This CDR3 is built from 14 residues. Written as DNA, the CDR3 is TGTGCCAGCAGCTTAGCGGGAGCGTCAGGGACCCAGTACTTC. Amino acids: CASSLAGASGTQYF. Full variable domain (rest looked up from reference TRBV7-9 and TRBJ2-5): DTGVSQNPRHKITKRGQNVTFRCDPISEHNRLYWYRQTLGQGPEFLTYFQNEAQLEKSRLLSDRFSAERPKGSFSTLEIQRTEQGDSAMYLCASSLAGASGTQYFGPGTRLLVL.

This sequence joins TRBV27 and TRBJ2-2; D is perhaps TRBD1 (6 bases). The germline V and J ends were trimmed by 6 bases and 2 bases, with 10 bases remaining between them. CDR3 length equals 14 residues. Germline CDR1 and CDR2: MNHEY and SMNVEV (reference sequence). CDR3 in amino acids: CASRPGQNTGELFF. The CDR3 nucleotides are TGTGCCAGCAGGCCGGGACAAAACACCGGGGAGCTGTTTTTT.

The chain joins TRBV14 to TRBJ1-4; no clear D gene. V gave up 1 base and J gave up 3 bases, with 21 bases separating them. The germline gives CDR1 SGHDN, CDR2 FVKESK. The CDR3 is 19 residues long. CDR3 loop: CASSQVALSHQAANEKLFF. The CDR3 DNA is TGTGCCAGCAGCCAAGTTGCGCTTTCACATCAAGCGGCTAATGAAAAACTGTTTTTT.

This chain links TRBV9 with TRBJ2-1, with D perhaps matching TRBD1 (7 bases). The ends were cut back, 6 bases at V and 3 bases at J, with 16 bases in the middle. The CDR3 has 15 residues. The germline CDR1 and CDR2 sequences are SGDLS and YYNGEE. In DNA form, the CDR3 reads TGTGCCAGCACCGAAAGACAGGGAGGCTACAATGAGCAGTTCTTC. It encodes CASTERQGGYNEQFF.

The sample holds a few counts of this clonotype. V is TRBV20-1 and J is TRBJ2-7, with D hard to call. V gave up 3 bases and J gave up 3 bases, with 9 bases separating them. CDR3 length: 12 amino acids. The germline CDR1 and CDR2 sequences are DFQATT and SNEGSKA (reference sequence). The CDR3 sequence: CSASVDNYEQYF. DNA for the CDR3: TGCAGTGCTAGTGTTGATAACTACGAGCAGTACTTC.

A word on this clonotype: With a much larger clone just one base away, this may be a read error. V is TRBV6-5 and J is TRBJ2-1, with D uncertain. Germline CDR1 MNHEY, CDR2 SVGAGI. The CDR3 contains 14 residues. The CDR3 reads CASSDSVFRDEQFF. In DNA form, the CDR3 reads TGTGCCAGCAGTGACTCGGTGTTCAGAGATGAGCAGTTCTTC.

The chain combines TRBV21-1 with TRBJ1-3. TRBV21-1 is flagged as a pseudogene. This CDR3 contains 15 residues. The CDR3 here is CASSKPSRAGNTIYF. For the CDR3, the DNA is TGTGCCAGCAGCAAACCCTCCAGGGCTGGAAACACCATATATTTT.

This chain connects TRBV27 to TRBJ2-7; 9 nucleotides line up with TRBD1. V was clipped by 4 bases and J by 6 bases; unmatched bases: 4. CDR3 length: 13 amino acids. CDR1 MNHEY and CDR2 SMNVEV come from the germline V gene (reference sequence). Here the CDR3 DNA reads TGTGCCAGCAGTTCCCACAGGGGGCGCGAGCAGTACTTC. It translates to CASSSHRGREQYF.

On this clonotype itself: A read error is possible here, since a much larger clone lies one base away. This chain uses TRBV29-1 with TRBJ2-5; a possible D gene is TRBD2 (5 bases). The tail of the sequence fits TRBJ2-7 better, so the J call may be wrong. Germline CDR1 SQVTM, CDR2 ANQGSEA. CDR3 length: 15 amino acids. CDR3 DNA: TGCAGCGCTGGAAACTCGGGAAAGGGTCCCTACGAGCAGTACTTC. Its protein product is CSAGNSGKGPYEQYF.

The rearrangement uses TRBV5-1 and TRBJ2-5; either TRBD1 or TRBD2 may supply D (6 bases each). Trimming took 7 bases from V and 4 from J, leaving 23 bases between them. Germline V gene data show CDR1 as SGHRS and CDR2 as YFSETQ. This CDR3 comprises 16 residues. The CDR3 spells CASALLARGGVETQYF. The CDR3 nucleotides are TGCGCCAGCGCACTCCTTGCCAGGGGCGGGGTAGAGACCCAGTACTTC.

The chain combines TRBV7-2 with TRBJ1-2; 8 bases are a match to TRBD1. CDR1 and CDR2 from the germline V gene are SGHTA and FQGNSA. This CDR3 is built from 15 residues. Trimming at V came to 1 base and at J to 5 bases, leaving 6 bases not matched to a gene. In DNA, the CDR3 is TGTGCCAGCAGCTTAGATTTAGGGACAGGTTATGGCTACACCTTC. Amino acid sequence: CASSLDLGTGYGYTF.

This clonotype was seen a few times. The chain is built from TRBV6-2 or TRBV6-3 and TRBJ1-5; no clear D gene. The germline V gene encodes CDR1 MNHEY and CDR2 SVGEGT. CDR3 size: 15 residues. The ends were cut back, 5 bases at V and 2 bases at J, with 13 bases in the middle. As DNA, the CDR3 is TGTGCCAGCAGTCTCTCGCGGCCGGGCAATCAGCCCCAGCATTTT. This gives the protein CASSLSRPGNQPQHF.

V and J are TRBV12-3 or TRBV12-4 and TRBJ2-7; the D gene is possibly TRBD1 (5 bases). The DNA end is a closer match to TRBJ2-4, so the J assignment may be wrong. The CDR3 totals 13 residues. The CDR3 DNA is TGTGCCAGCAGCCAGGGCCCCAAAAACATTCAGTACTTC. This translates into CASSQGPKNIQYF.

V is TRBV2 and J is TRBJ1-5; 7 bases fit TRBD1. CDR3 length: 16 residues. V dropped 6 bases and J dropped 0; count of bases not matched to a gene: 8. Germline CDR1 is SNHLY and CDR2 is FYNNEI. Written as DNA, the CDR3 is TGTGCCAGCAGCCTACGGACAGGAGGTAGCAATCAGCCCCAGCATTTT. Its protein is CASSLRTGGSNQPQHF.

The chain employs TRBV5-6 and TRBJ2-3; 9 bases line up with TRBD1. The CDR3 is 18 residues long. The trim removed 4 bases at V and 8 bases at J, leaving 20 bases unmatched. The germline CDR1 and CDR2 sequences are SGHDT and YYEEEE. The CDR3 is CASSRKIGQGPPHGTQYF. The CDR3 DNA reads TGTGCCAGCAGCCGAAAAATTGGACAGGGGCCCCCACATGGTACGCAGTATTTT.

This clonotype appeared a few times. The chain is built from TRBV5-1 and TRBJ2-3; 7 bases align to TRBD2. This CDR3 is 14 amino acids long. Germline V CDR1 and CDR2: SGHRS, YFSETQ. J was trimmed by 2 bases and V by 4 bases; bases with no gene match: 4. The CDR3 region is CASSPRDYTDTQYF. In DNA, the CDR3 is TGCGCCAGCAGCCCGCGGGACTACACAGATACGCAGTATTTT.

This clonotype has just one count. The V gene is TRBV11-2, the J gene TRBJ2-5; D might be TRBD1 (5 bases). This CDR3 comprises 13 residues. Trimming removed 6 bases from V and 1 base from J, with 9 bases in between. Germline lookup yields CDR1 SGHAT and CDR2 FQNNGV. The CDR3 protein is CASSTGAQETQYF. CDR3 coding DNA: TGTGCCAGCAGTACTGGGGCCCAAGAGACCCAGTACTTC.

V usage is TRBV4-2 and J usage is TRBJ1-1, with TRBD1 matching 9 bases. Germline V gene data show CDR1 as LGHNA and CDR2 as YNFKEQ. CDR3 length: 16 residues. The trim removed 2 bases at V and 3 bases at J, leaving 7 bases unmatched. The CDR3 DNA reads as TGTGCCAGCAGCCAATGGACAGGGGCCCGGGACACTGAAGCTTTCTTT. Protein: CASSQWTGARDTEAFF.

V and J are TRBV20-1 and TRBJ2-1, with a weak D call TRBD2 (5 bases). This CDR3 has 14 residues. Trimming took off 0 bases at V and 6 bases at J, with 12 bases between the two ends. Germline lookup yields CDR1 DFQATT and CDR2 SNEGSKA (reference sequence). The DNA of the CDR3 is TGCAGTGCTAGAGACCGGGAAACCCGCAATGAGCAGTTCTTC. Amino acid sequence: CSARDRETRNEQFF.

This clonotype was observed once. This chain uses TRBV9 with TRBJ2-1, with 8 bases identical to TRBD2. CDR1 is SGDLS, CDR2 YYNGEE, per germline. Trimming took 0 bases from V and 2 from J; bases not matched to a gene: 1. The length of the CDR3 is 15 residues. CDR3 in amino acids: CASSVGGGPYNEQFF. The CDR3, as DNA: TGTGCCAGCAGCGTAGGCGGGGGGCCCTACAATGAGCAGTTCTTC.

In this sample, this clonotype turned up many times. The CDR3 reads CASSLWSGSYEQYF. The CDR3 coding sequence is TGTGCCAGCAGTTTGTGGAGCGGGAGCTACGAGCAGTACTTC. The V call is TRBV28, the J call TRBJ2-7; TRBD2 matches at 8 bases. Trimming at V came to 3 bases and at J to 3 bases, leaving 4 bases not matched to a gene. Germline CDR1 is MDHEN and CDR2 is SYDVKM. This CDR3 contains 14 residues.

The chain has TRBV27 and TRBJ2-7; 7 nucleotides align to TRBD1. The V and J ends lost 5 bases and 2 bases, in that order; junction bases with no gene match: 9. CDR3 length equals 15 residues. Germline values: CDR1 MNHEY, CDR2 SMNVEV (reference sequence). CDR3 region: CASSPDRVTAYEQYF. In DNA form, the CDR3 reads TGTGCCAGCAGTCCAGACAGGGTAACGGCCTACGAGCAGTACTTC.